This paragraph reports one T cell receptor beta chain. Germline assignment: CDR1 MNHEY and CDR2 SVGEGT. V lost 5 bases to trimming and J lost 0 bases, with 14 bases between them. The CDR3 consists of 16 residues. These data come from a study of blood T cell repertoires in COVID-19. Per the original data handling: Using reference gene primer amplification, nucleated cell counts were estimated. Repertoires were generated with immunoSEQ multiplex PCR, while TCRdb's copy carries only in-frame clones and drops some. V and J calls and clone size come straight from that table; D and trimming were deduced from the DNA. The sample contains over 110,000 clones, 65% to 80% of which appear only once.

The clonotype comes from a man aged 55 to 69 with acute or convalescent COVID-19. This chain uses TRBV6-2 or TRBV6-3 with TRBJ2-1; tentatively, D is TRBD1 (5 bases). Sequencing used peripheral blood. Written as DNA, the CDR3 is TGTGCCAGCAGTGGGGCTTTGAGTTTCTCCTACAATGAGCAGTTCTTC. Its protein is CASSGALSFSYNEQFF.